Shown below are 3 T cell receptor beta chains from a single sample sequenced in a study of blood T cell repertoires in COVID-19. The method was immunoSEQ multiplex PCR; TCRdb's version includes in-frame clones alone and lacks a portion of them. The table includes tens of thousands of clones, 86% detected once. The sequenced material came from peripheral blood. All receptors derive from a human donor with active COVID-19. The donor label of this sample is uncertain.

The chain carries TRBV6-1 and TRBJ1-5; D is ambiguous. The CDR3 is made up of 13 amino acids. V was pared by 2 bases and J by 6 bases, with 8 bases between. Germline assignment: CDR1 MNHNS and CDR2 SASEGT. This chain's CDR3 is CASSETSGQPQHF. In DNA, the CDR3 is TGTGCCAGCAGTGAAACGTCCGGTCAGCCCCAGCATTTT.

This clone is a singleton in its sample. The chain couples TRBV4-2 to TRBJ2-1; 10 nucleotides align to TRBD2. Germline CDR1 reads LGHNA; CDR2 reads YNFKEQ. V gave up 3 bases and J gave up 8 bases; unmatched junction bases: 10. The CDR3 contains 16 residues. The CDR3 loop reads CASSQRAGGPEDEQFF. As DNA, the CDR3 is TGTGCCAGCAGCCAGAGAGCGGGAGGGCCTGAGGATGAGCAGTTCTTC.

This clone occurred once. The genes are TRBV2 and TRBJ1-4; 9 nucleotides align to TRBD1. The CDR3 contains 15 residues. Trimming took 4 bases from V and 3 from J; bases not matched to a gene: 3. The germline V gene has CDR1 SNHLY and CDR2 FYNNEI. This chain's CDR3 is CASSVGQGANEKLFF. CDR3 nucleotide sequence: TGTGCCAGCAGTGTGGGACAGGGCGCTAATGAAAAACTGTTTTTT.